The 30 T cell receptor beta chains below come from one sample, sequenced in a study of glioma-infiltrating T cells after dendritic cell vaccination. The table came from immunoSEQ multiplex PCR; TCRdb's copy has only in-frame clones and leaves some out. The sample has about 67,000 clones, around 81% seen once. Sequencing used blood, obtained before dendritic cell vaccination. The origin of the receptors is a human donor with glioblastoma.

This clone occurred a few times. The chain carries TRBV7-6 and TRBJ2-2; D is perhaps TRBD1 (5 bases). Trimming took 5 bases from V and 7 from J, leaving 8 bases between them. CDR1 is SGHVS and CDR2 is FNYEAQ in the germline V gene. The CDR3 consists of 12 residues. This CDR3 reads CASSIDSGELFF. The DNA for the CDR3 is TGTGCCAGCAGCATCGACAGCGGGGAGCTGTTTTTT.

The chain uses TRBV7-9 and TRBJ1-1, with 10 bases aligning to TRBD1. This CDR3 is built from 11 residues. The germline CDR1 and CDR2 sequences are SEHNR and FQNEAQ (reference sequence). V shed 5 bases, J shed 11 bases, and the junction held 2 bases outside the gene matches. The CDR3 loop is CASSGTGEAFF. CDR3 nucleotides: TGTGCCAGCAGCGGGACAGGGGAGGCTTTCTTT.

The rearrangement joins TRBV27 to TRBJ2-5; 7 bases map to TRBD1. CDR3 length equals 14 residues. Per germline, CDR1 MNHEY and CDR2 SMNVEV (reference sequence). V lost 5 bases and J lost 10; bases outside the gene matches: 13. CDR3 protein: CASSPGTESLLQYF. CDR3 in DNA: TGTGCCAGCAGTCCAGGGACAGAAAGTCTTCTCCAGTACTTC.

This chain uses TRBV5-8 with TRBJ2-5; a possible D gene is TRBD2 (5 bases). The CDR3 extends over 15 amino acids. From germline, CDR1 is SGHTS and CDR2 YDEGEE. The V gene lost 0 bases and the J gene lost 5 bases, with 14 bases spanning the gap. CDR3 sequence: CASSLAGSGTETQYF. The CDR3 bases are TGTGCCAGCAGCTTGGCCGGGTCGGGAACGGAGACCCAGTACTTC.

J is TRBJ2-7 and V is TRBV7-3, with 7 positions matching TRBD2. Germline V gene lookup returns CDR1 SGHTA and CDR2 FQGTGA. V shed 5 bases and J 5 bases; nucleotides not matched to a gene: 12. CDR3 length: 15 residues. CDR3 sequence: CASSPMGEGSNEQYF. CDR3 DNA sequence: TGTGCCAGCAGCCCGATGGGGGAGGGTAGTAACGAGCAGTACTTC.

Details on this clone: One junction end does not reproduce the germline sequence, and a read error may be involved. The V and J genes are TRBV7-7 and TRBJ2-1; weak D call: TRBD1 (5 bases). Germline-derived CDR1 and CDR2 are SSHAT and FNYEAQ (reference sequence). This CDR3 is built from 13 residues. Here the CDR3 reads CASSQGHYNEQFF. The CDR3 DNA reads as TGTGCTAGCAGCCAAGGACACTACAATGAGCAGTTCTTC.

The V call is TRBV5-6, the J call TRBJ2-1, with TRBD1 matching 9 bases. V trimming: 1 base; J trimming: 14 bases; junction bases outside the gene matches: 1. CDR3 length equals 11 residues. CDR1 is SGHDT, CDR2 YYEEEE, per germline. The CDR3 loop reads CASSLRDREFF. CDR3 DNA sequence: TGTGCCAGCAGCTTGCGGGACAGGGAGTTCTTC.

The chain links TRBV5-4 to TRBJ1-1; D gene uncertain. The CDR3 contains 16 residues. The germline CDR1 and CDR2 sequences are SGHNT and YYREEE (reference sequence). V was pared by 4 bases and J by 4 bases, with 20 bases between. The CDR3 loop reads CASSPLIVDRGTEAFF. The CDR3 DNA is TGTGCCAGCAGCCCCCTGATAGTAGACCGCGGCACTGAAGCTTTCTTT.

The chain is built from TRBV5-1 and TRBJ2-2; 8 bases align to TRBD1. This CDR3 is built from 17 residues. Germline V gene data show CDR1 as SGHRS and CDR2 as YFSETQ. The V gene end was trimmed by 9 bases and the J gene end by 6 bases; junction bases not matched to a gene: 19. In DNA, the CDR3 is TGCGCCACAAAACTAGGGCTACTGACAGGGGAAGCCGGGGAGCTGTTTTTT. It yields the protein CATKLGLLTGEAGELFF.

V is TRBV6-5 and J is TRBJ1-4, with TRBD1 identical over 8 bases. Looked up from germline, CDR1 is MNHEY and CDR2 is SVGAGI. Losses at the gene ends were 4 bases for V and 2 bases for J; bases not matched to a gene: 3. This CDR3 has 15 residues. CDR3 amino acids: CASSSTGGTNEKLFF. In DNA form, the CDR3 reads TGTGCCAGCAGTTCAACAGGGGGGACTAATGAAAAACTGTTTTTT.

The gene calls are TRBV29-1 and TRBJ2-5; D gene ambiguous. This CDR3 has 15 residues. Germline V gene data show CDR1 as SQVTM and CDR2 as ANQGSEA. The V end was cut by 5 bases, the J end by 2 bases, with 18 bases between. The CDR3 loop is CSVPLRHRRQETQYF. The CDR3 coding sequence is TGCAGCGTTCCTTTGAGGCACCGACGACAAGAGACCCAGTACTTC.

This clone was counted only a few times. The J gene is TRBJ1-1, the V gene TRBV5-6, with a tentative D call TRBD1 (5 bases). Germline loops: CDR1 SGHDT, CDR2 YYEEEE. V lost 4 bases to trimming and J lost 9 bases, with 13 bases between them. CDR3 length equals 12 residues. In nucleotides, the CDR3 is TGTGCCAGCAGCGATGGCAGGGTAAAAGCTTTCTTT. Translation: CASSDGRVKAFF.

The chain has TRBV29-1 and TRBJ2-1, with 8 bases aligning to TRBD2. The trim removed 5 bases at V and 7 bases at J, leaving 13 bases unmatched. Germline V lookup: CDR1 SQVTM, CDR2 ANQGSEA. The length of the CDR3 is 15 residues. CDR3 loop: CSVPSLAGTNNEQFF. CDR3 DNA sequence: TGCAGCGTTCCCAGCCTAGCGGGCACCAATAATGAGCAGTTCTTC.

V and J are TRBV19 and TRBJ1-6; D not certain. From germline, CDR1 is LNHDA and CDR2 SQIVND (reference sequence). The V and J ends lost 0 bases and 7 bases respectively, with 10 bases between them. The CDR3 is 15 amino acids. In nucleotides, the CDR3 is TGTGCCAGTAGTATAGATTTGGGAGACAATTCACCCCTCCACTTT. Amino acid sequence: CASSIDLGDNSPLHF. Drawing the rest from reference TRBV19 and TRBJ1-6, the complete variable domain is DGGITQSPKYLFRKEGQNVTLSCEQNLNHDAMYWYRQDPGQGLRLIYYSQIVNDFQKGDIAEGYSVSREKKESFPLTVTSAQKNPTAFYLCASSIDLGDNSPLHFGNGTRLTVT.

CDR3 bases: TGTGCCAGCAAGGACAGATCCAGAGATACGCAGTATTTT. This codes for CASKDRSRDTQYF. This chain connects TRBV27 to TRBJ2-3, with TRBD1 as a possible D gene (6 bases). There are 13 residues in the CDR3. Germline lookup yields CDR1 MNHEY and CDR2 SMNVEV (reference sequence). Trimming removed 7 bases from V and 5 bases from J, with 13 bases in between.

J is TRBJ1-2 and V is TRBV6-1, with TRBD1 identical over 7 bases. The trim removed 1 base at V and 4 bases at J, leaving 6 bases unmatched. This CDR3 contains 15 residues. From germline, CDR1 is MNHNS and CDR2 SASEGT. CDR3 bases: TGTGCCAGCAGTGAAGATCACAGGGGAGTCTATGGCTACACCTTC. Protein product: CASSEDHRGVYGYTF.

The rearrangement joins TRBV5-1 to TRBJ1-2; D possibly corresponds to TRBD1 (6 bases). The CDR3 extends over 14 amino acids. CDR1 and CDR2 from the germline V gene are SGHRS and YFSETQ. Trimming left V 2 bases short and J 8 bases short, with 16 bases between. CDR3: CASSLNTGPGGYTF. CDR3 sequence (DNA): TGCGCCAGCAGCTTAAACACAGGGCCCGGCGGCTACACCTTC.

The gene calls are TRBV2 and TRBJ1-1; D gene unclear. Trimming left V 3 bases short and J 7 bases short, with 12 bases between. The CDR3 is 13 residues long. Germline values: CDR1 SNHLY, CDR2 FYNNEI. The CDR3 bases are TGTGCCAGCAGTGATTCAGGATTCGGTGAAGCTTTCTTT. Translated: CASSDSGFGEAFF. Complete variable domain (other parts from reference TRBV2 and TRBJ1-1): EPEVTQTPSHQVTQMGQEVILRCVPISNHLYFYWYRQILGQKVEFLVSFYNNEISEKSEIFDDQFSVERPDGSNFTLKIRSTKLEDSAMYFCASSDSGFGEAFFGQGTRLTVV.

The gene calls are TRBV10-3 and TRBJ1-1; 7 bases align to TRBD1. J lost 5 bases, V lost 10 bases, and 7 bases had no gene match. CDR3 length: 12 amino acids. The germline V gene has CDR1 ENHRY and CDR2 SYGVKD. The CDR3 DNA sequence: TGTGCCACCCAGGGGGAAGGAACTGAAGCTTTCTTT. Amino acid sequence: CATQGEGTEAFF.

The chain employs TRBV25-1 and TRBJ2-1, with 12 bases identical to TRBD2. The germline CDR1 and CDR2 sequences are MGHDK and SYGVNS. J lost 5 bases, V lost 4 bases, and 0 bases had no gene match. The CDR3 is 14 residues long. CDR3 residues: CASSGTSGNNEQFF. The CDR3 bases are TGTGCCAGCAGTGGGACTAGCGGGAACAATGAGCAGTTCTTC.

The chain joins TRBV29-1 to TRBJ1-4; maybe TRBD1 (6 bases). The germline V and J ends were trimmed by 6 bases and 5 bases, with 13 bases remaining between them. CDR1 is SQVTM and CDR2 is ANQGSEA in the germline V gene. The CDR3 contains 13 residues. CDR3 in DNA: TGCAGCGTCTATGGGGGCTTGAATGAAAAACTGTTTTTT. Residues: CSVYGGLNEKLFF.

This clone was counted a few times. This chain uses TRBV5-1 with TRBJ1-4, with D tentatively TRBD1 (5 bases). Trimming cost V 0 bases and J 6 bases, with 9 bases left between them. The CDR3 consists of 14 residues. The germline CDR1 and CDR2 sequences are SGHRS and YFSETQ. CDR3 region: CASSLAGADEKLFF. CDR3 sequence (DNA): TGCGCCAGCAGCTTGGCTGGGGCTGATGAAAAACTGTTTTTT.

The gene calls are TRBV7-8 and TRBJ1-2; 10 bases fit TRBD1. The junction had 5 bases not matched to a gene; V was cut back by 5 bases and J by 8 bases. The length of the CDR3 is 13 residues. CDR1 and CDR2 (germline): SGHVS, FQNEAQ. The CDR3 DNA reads TGTGCCAGCAGCATGGACAGGGGGGACGGCTACACCTTC. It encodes CASSMDRGDGYTF.

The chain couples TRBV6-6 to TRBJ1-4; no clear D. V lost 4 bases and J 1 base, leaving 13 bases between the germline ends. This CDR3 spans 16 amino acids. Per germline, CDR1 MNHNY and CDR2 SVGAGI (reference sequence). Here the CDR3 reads CASSWRVQKTNEKLFF. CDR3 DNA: TGTGCCAGCAGTTGGAGGGTGCAGAAAACTAATGAAAAACTGTTTTTT.

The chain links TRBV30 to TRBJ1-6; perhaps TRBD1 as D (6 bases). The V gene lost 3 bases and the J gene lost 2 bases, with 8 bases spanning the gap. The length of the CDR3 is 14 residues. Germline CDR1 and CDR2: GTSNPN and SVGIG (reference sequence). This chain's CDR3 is CAWSGQTYNSPLHF. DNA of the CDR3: TGTGCCTGGAGCGGACAGACCTATAATTCACCCCTCCACTTT.

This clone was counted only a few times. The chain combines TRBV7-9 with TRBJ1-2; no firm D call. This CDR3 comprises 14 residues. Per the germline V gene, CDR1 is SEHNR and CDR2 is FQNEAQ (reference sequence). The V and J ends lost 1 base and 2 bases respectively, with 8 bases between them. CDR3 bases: TGTGCCAGCAGCTTAGTTGGCAGGAACTATGGCTACACCTTC. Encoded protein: CASSLVGRNYGYTF.

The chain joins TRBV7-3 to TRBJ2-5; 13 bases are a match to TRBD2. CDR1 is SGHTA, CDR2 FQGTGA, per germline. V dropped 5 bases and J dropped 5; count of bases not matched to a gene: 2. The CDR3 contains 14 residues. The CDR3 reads CASSQGLAGETQYF. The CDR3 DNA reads TGTGCCAGCAGCCAGGGACTAGCGGGGGAGACCCAGTACTTC.

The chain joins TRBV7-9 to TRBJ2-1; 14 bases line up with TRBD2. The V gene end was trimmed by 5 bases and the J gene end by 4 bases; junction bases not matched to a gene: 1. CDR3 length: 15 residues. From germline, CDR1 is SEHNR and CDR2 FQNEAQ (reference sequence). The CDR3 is CASSRTSGGYNEQFF. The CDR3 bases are TGTGCCAGCAGCCGGACTAGCGGGGGGTACAATGAGCAGTTCTTC.

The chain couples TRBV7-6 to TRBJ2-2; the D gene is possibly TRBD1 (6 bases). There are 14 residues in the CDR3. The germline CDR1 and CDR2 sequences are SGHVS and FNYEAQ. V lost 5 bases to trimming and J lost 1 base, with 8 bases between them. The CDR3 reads CASSRDKNTGELFF. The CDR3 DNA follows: TGTGCCAGCAGCCGGGACAAGAACACCGGGGAGCTGTTTTTT.

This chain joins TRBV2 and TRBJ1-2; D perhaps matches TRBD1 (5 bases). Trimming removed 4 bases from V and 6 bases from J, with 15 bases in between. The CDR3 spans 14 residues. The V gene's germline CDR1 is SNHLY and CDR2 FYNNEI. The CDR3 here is CASSVNGRVDGYTF. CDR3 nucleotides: TGTGCCAGCAGTGTGAACGGCAGGGTGGATGGCTACACCTTC.